This section outlines one T cell receptor (beta chain) sequence together with its context. There is no known antigen for this receptor. Base quality data are lacking; no much larger clone is found one base away. TCRbeta CDR3 regions were amplified from genomic DNA by means of the immunoSEQ Assay, a bias-controlled multiplex PCR. On the authors' methods: Nucleated cell counts per sample were estimated from amplification of reference gene primers within the assay. To quantify the absolute abundance of each unique TCRbeta CDR3 rearrangement, sequence reads were collapsed and filtered. For each sample, productive Simpson clonality was calculated as the square root of Simpson's diversity index across productive rearrangements. Imported from immuneACCESS, the table was reduced by TCRdb to in-frame sequences with V and J called. These copies leave out some clones; in studies compared against another copy, an unresolved V gene accounts for under half, and the cause of the remainder is not known. The V and J calls and clone size are taken from that table; D and trimming were inferred from the DNA. The sample table lists about 120,000 clones, over 75% of them with a count of one. 25% to 30% of the sample lies in the top ten.

These data come from a study of blood T cell repertoires in COVID-19 (dated by TCRdb to about 2020). Notes on the research overall: Samples from collaborators originated in the United States, Italy and Spain and spanned both the acute and convalescent phases of COVID-19. The prospective study material was composed of cDNA or gDNA derived from T cells, B-cell-depleted T cells, or PBMCs. The dataset comprised deeply sampled blood TCRbeta repertoires from subjects exposed to, actively infected with, or recovered from COVID-19. The repertoires were made available in a free public database intended to serve as a resource for research on the immune response to SARS-CoV-2. The samples were drawn from two sources: the first 160 participants of the ongoing ImmuneRACE study, and fewer than 1,500 subjects contributed by 6 global collaborators. Nearly every sample came with metadata listing a de-identified subject ID, COVID-19 status, age in years and sex. Where available, HLA class I and class II types were obtained from metadata supplied by the sample provider rather than from assay-based typing. Broad study findings and their caveats: The quantity of clinical and demographic metadata differed by source and by participant and was supplied without curation.

Including the terminal cysteine and phenylalanine, the CDR3 comprises 13 residues. Solely the CDR3 DNA is kept, with 39 bases framed from the first base. The germline V gene supplies CDR1 KGHSH and CDR2 LQKENI. A distance of 10 bases separates the germline ends of V and J, which lose 3 bases and 5 bases respectively. The collaborating institutions used their own protocols to collect whole blood in K2EDTA tubes. Collaborator samples were shipped for TCRbeta analysis as frozen whole blood, isolated PBMCs, or DNA extracted from either sample type. The V and J genes are TRBV18 and TRBJ2-5; a confident D gene designation cannot be given. This clonotype originated in a man aged 65 to 85 with active or convalescent COVID-19. The sequencing input was peripheral blood. This receptor carries the CDR3 CASSPLSGETQYF. The nucleotide sequence is TGTGCCAGCTCACCTCTCTCCGGGGAGACCCAGTACTTC.